This paragraph covers one TCR beta chain sequence. This entry is derived from a study of radiotherapy plus CTLA-4 blockade in lung cancer. Chemo-refractory metastatic non-small-cell lung cancer patients received focal radiation with ipilimumab CTLA-4 blockade. Here immunoSEQ multiplex PCR was the method, and the copy in TCRdb shows in-frame clones only, minus some. The repertoire holds around 100,000 clones, roughly 80% seen once, with around 3.3% in the top ten. This sequence originates from a human donor with non-small cell lung cancer that progressed on radiotherapy plus ipilimumab. Some clones in this sample may be carry-over from other donors' samples. Here the sequenced sample was peripheral blood, taken from a patient treated with radiotherapy plus ipilimumab.

CDR3 loop: CATGGSNYGYTF. CDR3 sequence (DNA): TGTGCCACGGGGGGATCTAACTATGGCTACACCTTC. The V gene is TRBV28, the J gene TRBJ1-2, with D possibly matching TRBD1 (5 bases). Looked up from germline, CDR1 is MDHEN and CDR2 is SYDVKM. This CDR3 is built from 12 residues. V dropped 10 bases and J dropped 0 bases, with 9 bases sitting between them.